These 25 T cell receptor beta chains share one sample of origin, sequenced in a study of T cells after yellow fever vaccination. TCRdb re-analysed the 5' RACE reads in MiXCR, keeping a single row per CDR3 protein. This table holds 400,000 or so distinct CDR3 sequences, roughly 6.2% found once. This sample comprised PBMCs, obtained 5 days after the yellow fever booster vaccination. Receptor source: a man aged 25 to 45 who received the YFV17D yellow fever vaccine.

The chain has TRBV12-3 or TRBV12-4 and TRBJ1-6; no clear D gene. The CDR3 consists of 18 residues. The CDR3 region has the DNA TGTACCTGCAGTTTACGTCGAACCTCGAGCTCCTATAATTCACCCCTCCACTTT. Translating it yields CTCSLRRTSSSYNSPLHF.

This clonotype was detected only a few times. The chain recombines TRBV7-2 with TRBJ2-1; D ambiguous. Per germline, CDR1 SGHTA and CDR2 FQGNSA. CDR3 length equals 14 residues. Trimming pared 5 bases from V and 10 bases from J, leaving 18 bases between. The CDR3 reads CASSLLIRSREQFF. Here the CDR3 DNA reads TGTGCCAGCAGCCTCTTGATAAGGTCACGGGAGCAGTTCTTC.

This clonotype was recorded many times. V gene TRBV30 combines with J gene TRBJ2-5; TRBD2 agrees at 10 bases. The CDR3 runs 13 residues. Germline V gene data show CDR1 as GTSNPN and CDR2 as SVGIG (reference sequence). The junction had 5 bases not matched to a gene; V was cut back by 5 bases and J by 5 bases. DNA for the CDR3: TGTGCCTGGGCTAGCGGGAGTCCCGAGACCCAGTACTTC. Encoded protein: CAWASGSPETQYF.

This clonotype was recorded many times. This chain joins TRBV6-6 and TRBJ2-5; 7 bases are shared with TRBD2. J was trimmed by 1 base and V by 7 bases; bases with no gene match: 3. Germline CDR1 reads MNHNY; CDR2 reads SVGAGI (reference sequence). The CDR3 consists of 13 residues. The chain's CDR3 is CASTTGGQETQYF. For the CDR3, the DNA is TGTGCCAGCACCACGGGGGGCCAAGAGACCCAGTACTTC.

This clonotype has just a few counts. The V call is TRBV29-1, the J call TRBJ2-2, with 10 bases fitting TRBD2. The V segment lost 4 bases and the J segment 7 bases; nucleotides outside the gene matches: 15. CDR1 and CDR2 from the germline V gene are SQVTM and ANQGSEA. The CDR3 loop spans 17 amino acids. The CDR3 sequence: CSVVASGSIGVGGELFF. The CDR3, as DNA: TGCAGCGTTGTGGCTAGCGGGAGCATTGGGGTTGGCGGGGAGCTGTTTTTT.

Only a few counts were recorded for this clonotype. The CDR3 protein is CASSFSAGDVLQYF. CDR3 nucleotides: TGCGCCAGCAGCTTTTCGGCGGGAGATGTACTACAGTACTTC. The chain is built from TRBV5-1 and TRBJ2-7; 7 bases line up with TRBD2. CDR1 is SGHRS, CDR2 YFSETQ, per germline. This CDR3 is built from 14 residues. Germline trimming cut 2 bases from V and 10 bases from J; bases unmatched to any gene: 12. The full variable domain, with the rest looked up from reference TRBV5-1 and TRBJ2-7, is KAGVTQTPRYLIKTRGQQVTLSCSPISGHRSVSWYQQTPGQGLQFLFEYFSETQRNKGNFPGRFSGRQFSNSRSEMNVSTLELGDSALYLCASSFSAGDVLQYFGPGTRLTVT.

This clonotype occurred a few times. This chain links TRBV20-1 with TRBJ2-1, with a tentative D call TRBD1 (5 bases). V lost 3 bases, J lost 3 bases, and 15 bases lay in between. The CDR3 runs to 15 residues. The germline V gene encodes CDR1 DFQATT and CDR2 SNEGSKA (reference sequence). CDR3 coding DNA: TGCAGTGCTAGTAATGCGCGGCAGGGCTACAATGAGCAGTTCTTC. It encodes CSASNARQGYNEQFF.

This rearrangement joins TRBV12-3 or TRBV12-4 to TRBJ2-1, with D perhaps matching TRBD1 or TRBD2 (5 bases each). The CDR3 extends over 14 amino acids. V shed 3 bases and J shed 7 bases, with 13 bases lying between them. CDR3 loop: CASSFGHGGNEQFF. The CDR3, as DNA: TGTGCCAGCAGTTTTGGCCATGGGGGAAATGAGCAGTTCTTC.

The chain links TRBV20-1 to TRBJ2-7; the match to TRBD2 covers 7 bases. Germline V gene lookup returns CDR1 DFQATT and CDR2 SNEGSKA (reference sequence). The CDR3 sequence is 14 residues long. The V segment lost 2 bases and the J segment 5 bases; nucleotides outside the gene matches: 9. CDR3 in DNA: TGCAGTGCTAGACTCAAAGCGGGACTAAACGAGCAGTACTTC. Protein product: CSARLKAGLNEQYF.

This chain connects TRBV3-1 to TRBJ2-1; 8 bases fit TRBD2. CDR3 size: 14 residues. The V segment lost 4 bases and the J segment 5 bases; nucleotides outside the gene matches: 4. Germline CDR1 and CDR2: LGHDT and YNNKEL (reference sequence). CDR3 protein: CASSLGLVDNEQFF. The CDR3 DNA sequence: TGTGCCAGCAGCCTGGGACTAGTTGACAATGAGCAGTTCTTC.

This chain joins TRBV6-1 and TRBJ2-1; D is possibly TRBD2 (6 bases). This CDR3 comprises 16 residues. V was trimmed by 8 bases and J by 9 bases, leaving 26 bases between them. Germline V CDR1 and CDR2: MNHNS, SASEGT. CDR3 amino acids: CASSQERGLFKSEQFF. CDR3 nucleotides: TGTGCCAGCTCACAGGAAAGGGGACTGTTTAAAAGTGAGCAGTTCTTC.

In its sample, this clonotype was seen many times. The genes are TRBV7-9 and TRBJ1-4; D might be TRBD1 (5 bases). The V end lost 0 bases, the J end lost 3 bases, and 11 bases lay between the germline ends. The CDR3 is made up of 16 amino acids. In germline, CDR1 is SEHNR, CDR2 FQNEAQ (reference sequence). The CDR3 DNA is TGTGCCAGCAGCTTAGCTCAAGGGGATCCTAATGAAAAACTGTTTTTT. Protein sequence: CASSLAQGDPNEKLFF.

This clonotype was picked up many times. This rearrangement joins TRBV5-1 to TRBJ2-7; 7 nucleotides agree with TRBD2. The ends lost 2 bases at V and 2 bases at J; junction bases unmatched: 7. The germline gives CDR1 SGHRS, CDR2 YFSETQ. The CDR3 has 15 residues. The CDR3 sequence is CASSFPGGQPYEQYF. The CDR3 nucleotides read TGCGCCAGCAGCTTTCCGGGAGGCCAACCCTACGAGCAGTACTTC.

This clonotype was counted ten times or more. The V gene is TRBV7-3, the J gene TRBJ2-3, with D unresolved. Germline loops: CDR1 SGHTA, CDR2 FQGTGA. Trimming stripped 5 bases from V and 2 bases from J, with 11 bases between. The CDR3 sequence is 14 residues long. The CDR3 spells CASSPNDFTDTQYF. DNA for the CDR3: TGTGCCAGCAGCCCCAATGATTTCACAGATACGCAGTATTTT.

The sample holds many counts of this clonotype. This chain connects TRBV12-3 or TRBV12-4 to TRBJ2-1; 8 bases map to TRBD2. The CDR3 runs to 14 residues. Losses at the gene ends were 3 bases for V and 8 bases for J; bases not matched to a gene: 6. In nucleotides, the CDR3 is TGTGCCAGCAGTTTGGGGACTAGTGGTGATGAGCAGTTCTTC. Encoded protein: CASSLGTSGDEQFF.

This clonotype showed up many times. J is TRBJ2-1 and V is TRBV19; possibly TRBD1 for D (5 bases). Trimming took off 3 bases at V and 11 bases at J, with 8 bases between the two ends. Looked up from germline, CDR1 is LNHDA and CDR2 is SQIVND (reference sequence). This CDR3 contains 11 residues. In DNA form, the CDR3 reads TGTGCCAGTAGTATTTGGGGCAAGCAGTTCTTC. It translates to CASSIWGKQFF.

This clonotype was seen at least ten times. DNA of the CDR3: TGTGCCAGCAGCCCGGACAGGGGGAACTACAATGAGCAGTTCTTC. Its translation: CASSPDRGNYNEQFF. This rearrangement joins TRBV12-3 or TRBV12-4 to TRBJ2-1; 10 positions match TRBD1. CDR3 size: 15 residues. Trimming took 6 bases from V and 3 from J; bases not matched to a gene: 5.

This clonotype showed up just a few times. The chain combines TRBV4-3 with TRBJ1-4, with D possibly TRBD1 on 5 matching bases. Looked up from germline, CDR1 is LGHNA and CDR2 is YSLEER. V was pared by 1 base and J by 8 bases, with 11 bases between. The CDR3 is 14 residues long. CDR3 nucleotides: TGCGCCAGCAGCCAAGCAGGGTCGGTGGAAAAACTGTTTTTT. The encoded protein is CASSQAGSVEKLFF.

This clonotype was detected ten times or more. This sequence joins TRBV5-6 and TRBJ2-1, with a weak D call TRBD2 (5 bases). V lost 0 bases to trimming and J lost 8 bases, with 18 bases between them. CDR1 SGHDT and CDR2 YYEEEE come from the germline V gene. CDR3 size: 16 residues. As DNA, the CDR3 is TGTGCCAGCAGCTTGGTGGTCGGGAAACCTACCCATGAGCAGTTCTTC. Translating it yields CASSLVVGKPTHEQFF.

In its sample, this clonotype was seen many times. CDR3 protein: CASSFHTGELFF. In DNA form, the CDR3 reads TGTGCCAGCAGTTTCCACACCGGGGAGCTGTTTTTT. The chain is built from TRBV12-3 or TRBV12-4 and TRBJ2-2; D gene uncertain. V was cut by 3 bases and J by 3 bases, with 2 bases left in between. This CDR3 comprises 12 residues.

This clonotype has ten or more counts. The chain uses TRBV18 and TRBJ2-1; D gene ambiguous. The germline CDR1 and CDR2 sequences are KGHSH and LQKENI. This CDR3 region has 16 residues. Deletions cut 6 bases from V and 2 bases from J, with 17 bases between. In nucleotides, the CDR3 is TGTGCCAGCTCCCGCCTTAGGCTAGAGGCCTACAATGAGCAGTTCTTC. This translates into CASSRLRLEAYNEQFF.

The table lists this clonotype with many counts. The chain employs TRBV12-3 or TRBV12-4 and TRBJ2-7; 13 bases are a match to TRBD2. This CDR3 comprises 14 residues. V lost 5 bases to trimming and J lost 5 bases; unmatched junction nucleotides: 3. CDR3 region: CASSIGTSGDEQYF. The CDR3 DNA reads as TGTGCCAGCAGTATAGGGACTAGCGGGGACGAGCAGTACTTC.

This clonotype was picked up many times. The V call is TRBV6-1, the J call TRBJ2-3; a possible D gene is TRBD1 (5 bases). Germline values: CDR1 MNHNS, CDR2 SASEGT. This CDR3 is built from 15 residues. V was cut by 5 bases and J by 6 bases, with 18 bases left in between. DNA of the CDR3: TGTGCCAGCAGTAAGGGGCTTTTGGTTCGGGATACGCAGTATTTT. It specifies CASSKGLLVRDTQYF.

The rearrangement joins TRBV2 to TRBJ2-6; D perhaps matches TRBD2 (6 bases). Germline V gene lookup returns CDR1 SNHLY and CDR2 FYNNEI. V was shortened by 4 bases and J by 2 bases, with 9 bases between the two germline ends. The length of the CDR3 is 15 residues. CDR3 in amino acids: CASSVGGAGANVLTF. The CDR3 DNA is TGTGCCAGCAGTGTGGGGGGAGCTGGGGCCAACGTCCTGACTTTC.

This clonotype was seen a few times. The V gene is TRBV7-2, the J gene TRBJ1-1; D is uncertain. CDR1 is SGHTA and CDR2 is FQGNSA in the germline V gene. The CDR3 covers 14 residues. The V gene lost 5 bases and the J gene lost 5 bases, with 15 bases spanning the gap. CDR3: CASSPVGSYTEAFF. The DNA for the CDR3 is TGTGCCAGCAGCCCAGTGGGATCTTATACTGAAGCTTTCTTT.